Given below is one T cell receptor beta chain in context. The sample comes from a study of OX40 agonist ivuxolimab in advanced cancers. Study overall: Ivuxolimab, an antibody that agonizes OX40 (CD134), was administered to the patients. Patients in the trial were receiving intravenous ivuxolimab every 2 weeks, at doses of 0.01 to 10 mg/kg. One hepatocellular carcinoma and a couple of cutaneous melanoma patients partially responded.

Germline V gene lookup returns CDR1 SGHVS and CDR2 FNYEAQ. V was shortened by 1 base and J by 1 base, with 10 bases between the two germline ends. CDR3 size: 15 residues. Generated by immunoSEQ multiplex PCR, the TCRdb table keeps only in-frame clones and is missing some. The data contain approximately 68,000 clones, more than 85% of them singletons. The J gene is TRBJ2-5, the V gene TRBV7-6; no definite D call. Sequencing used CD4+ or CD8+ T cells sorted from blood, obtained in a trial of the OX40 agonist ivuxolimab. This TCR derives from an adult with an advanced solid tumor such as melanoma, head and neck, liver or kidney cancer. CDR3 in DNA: TGTGCCAGCAGCTTAGGTCGGTGGGCCCAAGAGACCCAGTACTTC. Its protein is CASSLGRWAQETQYF.